The clone carrying this TCR beta chain has just a few counts. The CDR3 length is 14 residues. Deletions cut 3 bases from V and 0 bases from J, with 9 bases between. The germline gives CDR1 SGHNT, CDR2 YYREEE (reference sequence). It was with 60 Vbeta and 13 Jbeta primers that the PCR ran. Sequencing was performed with immunoSEQ multiplex PCR; in TCRdb, only in-frame clones are kept and a portion is missing. The sample lists roughly 83,000 clones; roughly 75% were seen once. The sample is drawn from a study of cytomegalovirus exposure and HLA in healthy donors. Sequenced material: PBMCs. The receptor was derived from a man in his sixties in good health and CMV-seronegative. J is TRBJ1-1 and V is TRBV5-4; D is perhaps TRBD1 (6 bases). CDR3 sequence: CASSSDSLNTEAFF. For the CDR3, the DNA is TGTGCCAGCAGCTCGGACAGCTTGAACACTGAAGCTTTCTTT.